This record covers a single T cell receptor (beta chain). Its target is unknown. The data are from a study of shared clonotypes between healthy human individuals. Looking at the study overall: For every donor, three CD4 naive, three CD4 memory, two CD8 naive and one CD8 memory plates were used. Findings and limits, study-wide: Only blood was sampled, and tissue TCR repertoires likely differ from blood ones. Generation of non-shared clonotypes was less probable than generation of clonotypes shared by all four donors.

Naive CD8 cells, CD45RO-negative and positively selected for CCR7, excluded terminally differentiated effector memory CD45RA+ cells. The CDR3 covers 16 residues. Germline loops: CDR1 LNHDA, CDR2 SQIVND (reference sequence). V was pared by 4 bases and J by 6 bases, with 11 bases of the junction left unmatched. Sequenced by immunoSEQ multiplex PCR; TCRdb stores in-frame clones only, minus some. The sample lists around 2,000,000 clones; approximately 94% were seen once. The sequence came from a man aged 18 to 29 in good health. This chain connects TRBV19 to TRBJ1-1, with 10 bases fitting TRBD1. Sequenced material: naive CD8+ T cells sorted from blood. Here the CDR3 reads CASSNYPGQGPPEAFF. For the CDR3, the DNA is TGTGCCAGTAGTAACTACCCGGGACAGGGGCCCCCTGAAGCTTTCTTT.